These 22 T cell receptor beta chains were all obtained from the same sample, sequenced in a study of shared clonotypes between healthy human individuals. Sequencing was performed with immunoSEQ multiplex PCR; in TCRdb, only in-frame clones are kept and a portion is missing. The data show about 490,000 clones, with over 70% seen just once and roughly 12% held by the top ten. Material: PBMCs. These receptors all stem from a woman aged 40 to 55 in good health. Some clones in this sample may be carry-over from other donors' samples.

The CDR3, as DNA: TGTGCCAGTAGAGAGACTAGCGGGAACACCGGGGAGCTGTTTTTT. Protein sequence: CASRETSGNTGELFF. V is TRBV19 and J is TRBJ2-2, with 9 positions matching TRBD2. Germline assignment: CDR1 LNHDA and CDR2 SQIVND (reference sequence). This CDR3 contains 15 residues. Trimming took 6 bases from V and 1 from J; bases not matched to a gene: 3.

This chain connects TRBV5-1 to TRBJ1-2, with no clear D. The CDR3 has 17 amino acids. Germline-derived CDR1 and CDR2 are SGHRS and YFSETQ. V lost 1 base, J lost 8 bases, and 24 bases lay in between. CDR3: CASSLRYTGPPPSGYTF. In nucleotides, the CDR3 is TGCGCCAGCAGCTTGCGGTATACCGGACCGCCTCCGAGCGGCTACACCTTC.

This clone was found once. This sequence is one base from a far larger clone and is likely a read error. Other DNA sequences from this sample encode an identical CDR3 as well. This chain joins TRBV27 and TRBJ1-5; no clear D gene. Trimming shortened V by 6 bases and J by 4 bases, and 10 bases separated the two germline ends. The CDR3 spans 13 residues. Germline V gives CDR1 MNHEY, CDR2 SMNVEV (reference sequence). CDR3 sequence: CASSLGLNQPQHF. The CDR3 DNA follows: TGTGCCAGCAGCTTAGGCCTTAATCAGCCCCAGCATTTT.

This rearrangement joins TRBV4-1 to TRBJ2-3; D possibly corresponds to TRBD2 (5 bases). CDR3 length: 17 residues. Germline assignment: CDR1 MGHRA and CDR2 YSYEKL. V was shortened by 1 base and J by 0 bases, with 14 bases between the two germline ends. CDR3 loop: CASSQGALRTSTDTQYF. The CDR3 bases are TGCGCCAGCAGCCAAGGCGCCCTACGGACTAGCACAGATACGCAGTATTTT.

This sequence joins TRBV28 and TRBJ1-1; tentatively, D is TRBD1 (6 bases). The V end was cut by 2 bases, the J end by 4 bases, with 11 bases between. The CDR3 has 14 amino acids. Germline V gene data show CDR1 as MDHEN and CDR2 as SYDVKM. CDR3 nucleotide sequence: TGTGCCAGCAGTTTAAGTACAGGGCGCACTGAAGCTTTCTTT. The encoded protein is CASSLSTGRTEAFF.

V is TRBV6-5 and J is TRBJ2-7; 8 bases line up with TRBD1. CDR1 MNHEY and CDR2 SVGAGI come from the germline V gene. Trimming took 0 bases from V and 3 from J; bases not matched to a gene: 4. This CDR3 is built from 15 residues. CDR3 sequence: CASSYSLGQGYEQYF. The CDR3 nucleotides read TGTGCCAGCAGTTACTCCCTCGGACAGGGCTACGAGCAGTACTTC.

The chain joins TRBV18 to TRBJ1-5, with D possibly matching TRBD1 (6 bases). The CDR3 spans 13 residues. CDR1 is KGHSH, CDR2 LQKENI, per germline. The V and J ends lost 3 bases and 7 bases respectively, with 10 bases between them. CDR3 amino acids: CASSPEGGQPQHF. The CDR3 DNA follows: TGTGCCAGCTCACCGGAAGGGGGGCAGCCCCAGCATTTT.

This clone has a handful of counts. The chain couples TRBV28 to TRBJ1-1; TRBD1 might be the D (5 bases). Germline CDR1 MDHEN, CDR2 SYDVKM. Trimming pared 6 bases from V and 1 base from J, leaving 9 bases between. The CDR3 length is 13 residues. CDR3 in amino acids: CASRRQRNTEAFF. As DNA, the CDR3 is TGTGCCAGCAGGAGACAGAGGAACACTGAAGCTTTCTTT.

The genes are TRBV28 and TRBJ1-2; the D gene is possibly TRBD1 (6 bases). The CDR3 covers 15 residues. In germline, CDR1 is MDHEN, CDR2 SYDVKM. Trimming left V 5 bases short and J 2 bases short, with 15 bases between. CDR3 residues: CASSTGGAENYGYTF. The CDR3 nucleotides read TGTGCCAGCAGTACCGGGGGGGCAGAGAACTATGGCTACACCTTC.

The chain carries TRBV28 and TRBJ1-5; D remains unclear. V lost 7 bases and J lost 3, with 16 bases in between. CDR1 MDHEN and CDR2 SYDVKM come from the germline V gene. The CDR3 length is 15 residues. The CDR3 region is CASIFEPGTNQPQHF. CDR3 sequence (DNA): TGTGCCAGCATCTTTGAACCGGGAACCAATCAGCCCCAGCATTTT.

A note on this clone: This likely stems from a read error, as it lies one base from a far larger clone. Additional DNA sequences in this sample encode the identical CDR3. The CDR3 nucleotides are TGCGCCAGCAGGCCCGGGACAGGGAATTCACCACTCCACTTT. Residues: CASRPGTGNSPLHF. This chain uses TRBV5-1 with TRBJ1-6; 9 bases agree with TRBD1. The CDR3 length is 14 residues. Per the germline V gene, CDR1 is SGHRS and CDR2 is YFSETQ.

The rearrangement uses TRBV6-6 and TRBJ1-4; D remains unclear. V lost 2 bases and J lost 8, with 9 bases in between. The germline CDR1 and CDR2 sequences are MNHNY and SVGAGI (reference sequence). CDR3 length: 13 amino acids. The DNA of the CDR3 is TGTGCCAGCAGTTACCCCAAAGCGGAAAAACTGTTTTTT. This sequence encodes CASSYPKAEKLFF.

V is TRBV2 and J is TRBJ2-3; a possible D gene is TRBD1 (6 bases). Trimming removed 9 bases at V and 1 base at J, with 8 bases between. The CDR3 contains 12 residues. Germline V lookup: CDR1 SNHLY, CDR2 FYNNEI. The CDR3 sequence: CASRTGTDTQYF. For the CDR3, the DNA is TGTGCCAGTAGGACAGGCACAGATACGCAGTATTTT.

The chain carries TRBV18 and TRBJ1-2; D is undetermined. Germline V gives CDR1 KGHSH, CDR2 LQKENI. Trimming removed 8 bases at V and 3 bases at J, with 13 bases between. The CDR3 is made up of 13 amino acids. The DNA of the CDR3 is TGTGCCAGCGCGGAGGACGCCCACTATGGCTACACCTTC. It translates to CASAEDAHYGYTF.

Here the CDR3 reads CASSIPHVPGERSGGYTF. The CDR3 DNA reads TGTGCCAGTAGTATCCCCCATGTGCCGGGGGAAAGGTCTGGTGGCTACACCTTC. The chain joins TRBV19 to TRBJ1-2; D is perhaps TRBD1 (5 bases). V lost 3 bases and J lost 7, with 27 bases in between. The CDR3 covers 18 residues. Looked up from germline, CDR1 is LNHDA and CDR2 is SQIVND (reference sequence). Variable domain in full (rest from reference TRBV19 and TRBJ1-2): DGGITQSPKYLFRKEGQNVTLSCEQNLNHDAMYWYRQDPGQGLRLIYYSQIVNDFQKGDIAEGYSVSREKKESFPLTVTSAQKNPTAFYLCASSIPHVPGERSGGYTFGSGTRLTVV.

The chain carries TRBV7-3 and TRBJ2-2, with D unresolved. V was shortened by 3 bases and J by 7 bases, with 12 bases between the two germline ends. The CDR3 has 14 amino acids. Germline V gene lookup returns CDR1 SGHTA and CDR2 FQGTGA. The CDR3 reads CASSFRAAFGELFF. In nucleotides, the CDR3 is TGTGCCAGCAGCTTTCGGGCAGCCTTCGGGGAGCTGTTTTTT.

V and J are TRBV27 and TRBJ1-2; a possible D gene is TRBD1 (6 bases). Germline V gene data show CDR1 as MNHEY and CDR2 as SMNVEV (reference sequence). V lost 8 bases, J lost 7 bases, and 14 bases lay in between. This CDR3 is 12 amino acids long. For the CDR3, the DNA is TGTGCCAGCCCAGGGGCCGACGTTGGCTACACCTTC. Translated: CASPGADVGYTF.

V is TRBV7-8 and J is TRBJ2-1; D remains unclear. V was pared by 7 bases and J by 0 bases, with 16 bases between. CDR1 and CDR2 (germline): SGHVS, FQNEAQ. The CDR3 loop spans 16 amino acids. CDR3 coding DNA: TGTGCCAGCACCAAATCCGACTGGAGCTCCTACAATGAGCAGTTCTTC. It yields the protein CASTKSDWSSYNEQFF.

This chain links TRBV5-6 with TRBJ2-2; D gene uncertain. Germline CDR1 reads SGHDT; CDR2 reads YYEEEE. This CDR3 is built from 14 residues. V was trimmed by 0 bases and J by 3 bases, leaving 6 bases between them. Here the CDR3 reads CASSLGRYTGELFF. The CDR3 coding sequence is TGTGCCAGCAGCTTGGGCCGATACACCGGGGAGCTGTTTTTT.

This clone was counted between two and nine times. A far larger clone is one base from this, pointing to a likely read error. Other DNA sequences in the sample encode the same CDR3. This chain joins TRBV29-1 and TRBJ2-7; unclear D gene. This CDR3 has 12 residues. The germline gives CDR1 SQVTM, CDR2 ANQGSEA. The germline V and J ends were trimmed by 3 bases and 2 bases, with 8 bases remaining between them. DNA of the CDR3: TGCAGCGTTGAGGTAAGTACCTACGAGCAGTACTTC. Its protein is CSVEVSTYEQYF.

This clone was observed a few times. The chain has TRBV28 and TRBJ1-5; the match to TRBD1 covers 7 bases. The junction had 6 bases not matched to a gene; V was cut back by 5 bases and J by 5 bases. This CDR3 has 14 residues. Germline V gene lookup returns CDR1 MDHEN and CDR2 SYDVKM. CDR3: CASSPNRGYQPQHF. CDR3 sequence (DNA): TGTGCCAGCAGTCCTAACAGGGGCTATCAGCCCCAGCATTTT.

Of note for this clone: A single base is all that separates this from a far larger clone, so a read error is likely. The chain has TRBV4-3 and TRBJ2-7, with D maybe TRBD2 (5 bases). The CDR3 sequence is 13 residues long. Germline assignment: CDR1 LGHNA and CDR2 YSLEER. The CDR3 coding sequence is TGCGCCAGCAGCCAAGGAGGGTACTACGAGCGGTACTTC. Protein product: CASSQGGYYERYF.